The TCR beta chain under discussion was sequenced for a study of CD8 T cells in ankylosing spondylitis. TCRdb re-called the 5' RACE reads through MiXCR, storing one row per CDR3 protein. The sample has 150,000 to 200,000 distinct CDR3 sequences; 15% to 20% are singletons. There are 18 residues in the CDR3. The V and J ends lost 1 base and 1 base respectively, with 16 bases between them. Germline lookup yields CDR1 MGHRA and CDR2 YSYEKL. This clonotype was seen repeatedly, ten times or more. What it recognizes is unknown. The study, taken as a whole, reports: Disease-associated clonotypes exhibited CD8+ identity and were relatively infrequent in peripheral blood. Matched ankylosing spondylitis synovial fluid reportedly showed significant enrichment of disease-linked clones. Several highly homologous variants made up a TCR beta motif, and this motif appeared characteristic of ankylosing spondylitis blood.

Input material: blood, either unsorted or a sorted T cell fraction (not recorded which). The gene calls are TRBV4-1 and TRBJ2-2; D not certain. The sequence came from a male donor aged 5 to 29 with ankylosing spondylitis or in good health (not recorded which). The CDR3: CASSQARLSPMNTGELFF. The CDR3 DNA sequence: TGCGCCAGCAGCCAAGCCAGGTTGTCGCCCATGAACACCGGGGAGCTGTTTTTT.